This is a list of T cell receptor beta chains from one sample in a study of molecular identifiers for immune sequencing clone quantification. In TCRdb, the PCR reads were re-called with MiXCR into one record per CDR3 protein. The table has more than 250,000 distinct CDR3 sequences, around 21% seen once; the top ten hold 0.81%. The sequencing sample was made of naive CD8+ T cells from blood, with Jurkat cell RNA spiked in. The receptors originated from a human donor in good health. Some libraries in this study had Jurkat cell RNA spiked in. CDR3s include the opening cysteine and the closing phenylalanine or tryptophan. The order of the fields is V gene, J gene, CDR3 protein.

V gene: TRBV6-2/TRBV6-3; J gene: TRBJ2-6; CDR3 protein: CASSYSTVDGANVLTF
V gene: TRBV6-1; J gene: TRBJ2-7; CDR3 protein: CASSGTGTGFEQYF
V gene: TRBV6-5; J gene: TRBJ2-7; CDR3 protein: CASSGGDRSYEQYF
V gene: TRBV29-1; J gene: TRBJ2-1; CDR3 protein: CSVESGTRKNEQFF
V gene: TRBV20-1; J gene: TRBJ2-1; CDR3 protein: CSARDGGVELF
V gene: TRBV20-1; J gene: TRBJ2-3; CDR3 protein: CSAREGTSRITDTQYF
V gene: TRBV6-5; J gene: TRBJ2-2; CDR3 protein: CASSYLRSGLVMVDTGELFF
V gene: TRBV19; J gene: TRBJ2-5; CDR3 protein: CASSIRARGHAQETQYF
V gene: TRBV4-3; J gene: TRBJ2-7; CDR3 protein: CASSQDQAGGYEQYF
V gene: TRBV12-3/TRBV12-4; J gene: TRBJ1-1; CDR3 protein: CASTGQYTEAFF
V gene: TRBV6-5; J gene: TRBJ2-5; CDR3 protein: CASSLSSVETQYF
V gene: TRBV28; J gene: TRBJ2-1; CDR3 protein: CASSSRGELYNEQFF
V gene: TRBV4-3; J gene: TRBJ2-3; CDR3 protein: CASSQATSGDGTDTQYF
V gene: TRBV6-5; J gene: TRBJ1-4; CDR3 protein: CASSPTGPAEKLFF
V gene: TRBV6-5; J gene: TRBJ2-4; CDR3 protein: CASSTPGLAKNIQYF
V gene: TRBV6-5; J gene: TRBJ1-2; CDR3 protein: CASRVTGVNYGYTF
V gene: TRBV20-1; J gene: TRBJ2-1; CDR3 protein: CSARTGTSGMYNEQFF
V gene: TRBV10-2; J gene: TRBJ2-5; CDR3 protein: CASSDGLAGGQETQYF
V gene: TRBV6-5; J gene: TRBJ2-5; CDR3 protein: CASRSGRGKQETQYF
V gene: TRBV7-2; J gene: TRBJ2-7; CDR3 protein: CASSLGDRVHEQYF
V gene: TRBV4-3; J gene: TRBJ1-2; CDR3 protein: CASSQDRQGADGYTF
V gene: TRBV20-1; J gene: TRBJ1-1; CDR3 protein: CSATTTGRVTEAFF